What follows are 26 T cell receptor beta chains derived from one specimen sequenced in a study of cytomegalovirus exposure and HLA in healthy donors. PCR primers comprised 60 Vbeta and 13 Jbeta primers. Assay used: immunoSEQ multiplex PCR; TCRdb lists only in-frame clones, some missing. This sample has around 180,000 clones, with 80% found just once. Material: PBMCs. These receptors originate from a man younger than 45 in good health and CMV-seropositive.

The chain links TRBV25-1 to TRBJ1-2; 10 bases are a match to TRBD1. Germline CDR1 reads MGHDK; CDR2 reads SYGVNS. Trimming cost V 3 bases and J 5 bases; bases outside gene matches: 9. CDR3 size: 16 residues. Written as DNA, the CDR3 is TGTGCCAGCAGTGATTCCCGGACAGGGGGTGTTTATGGCTACACCTTC. Amino acid sequence: CASSDSRTGGVYGYTF.

J is TRBJ1-2 and V is TRBV5-6; the D gene is possibly TRBD1 (6 bases). CDR1 and CDR2 (germline): SGHDT, YYEEEE. The CDR3 has 14 amino acids. Deletions cut 0 bases from V and 5 bases from J, with 11 bases between. As DNA, the CDR3 is TGTGCCAGCAGCTTGGAACAGGGTCGGTATGGCTACACCTTC. Its translation: CASSLEQGRYGYTF. The complete variable domain, with remaining parts taken from reference TRBV5-6 and TRBJ1-2, reads DAGVTQSPTHLIKTRGQQVTLRCSPKSGHDTVSWYQQALGQGPQFIFQYYEEEERQRGNFPDRFSGHQFPNYSSELNVNALLLGDSALYLCASSLEQGRYGYTFGSGTRLTVV.

This chain uses TRBV30 with TRBJ2-7; 7 bases line up with TRBD2. Trimming cost V 1 base and J 2 bases; bases outside gene matches: 8. This CDR3 region has 15 residues. Germline CDR1 reads GTSNPN; CDR2 reads SVGIG (reference sequence). The CDR3 sequence is CAWSDPASGTYEQYF. In nucleotides, the CDR3 is TGTGCCTGGAGTGATCCGGCTAGCGGTACCTACGAGCAGTACTTC.

This clone occurred a few times. CDR3 in DNA: TGTGCCAGCAGCCTTTCGGAGCTGTCACCCCTCCACTTT. This codes for CASSLSELSPLHF. This sequence joins TRBV9 and TRBJ1-6; D gene uncertain. CDR1 SGDLS and CDR2 YYNGEE come from the germline V gene. The CDR3 covers 13 residues. Trimming shortened V by 4 bases and J by 10 bases, and 12 bases separated the two germline ends.

The chain has TRBV29-1 and TRBJ2-1, with a weak D call TRBD2 (6 bases). Germline assignment: CDR1 SQVTM and CDR2 ANQGSEA. V was cut by 4 bases and J by 3 bases, with 16 bases left in between. The CDR3 consists of 15 residues. As DNA, the CDR3 is TGCAGCGTTGGCCCGACTAGAGTGGGCTACAATGAGCAGTTCTTC. Amino acids: CSVGPTRVGYNEQFF.

V usage is TRBV6-5 and J usage is TRBJ2-7; 8 nucleotides line up with TRBD2. This CDR3 spans 15 amino acids. V trimming: 0 bases; J trimming: 2 bases; junction bases outside the gene matches: 3. CDR1 is MNHEY and CDR2 is SVGAGI in the germline V gene. The CDR3 is CASSYSLSGTYEQYF. The DNA for the CDR3 is TGTGCCAGCAGTTACTCCCTTAGCGGGACCTACGAGCAGTACTTC.

V and J are TRBV13 and TRBJ1-4; TRBD1 agrees at 9 bases. The CDR3 totals 14 residues. Germline values: CDR1 PRHDT, CDR2 FYEKMQ (reference sequence). The V segment lost 0 bases and the J segment 14 bases; nucleotides outside the gene matches: 7. The CDR3 region has the DNA TGTGCCAGCAGCTTAGGGGCCCCGGGACAGGGTCTGTTTTTT. This translates into CASSLGAPGQGLFF.

A single count supports this clone. The V and J genes are TRBV7-3 and TRBJ1-1; TRBD1 might be the D (5 bases). The CDR3 is made up of 15 amino acids. Germline CDR1 reads SGHTA; CDR2 reads FQGTGA. The ends were cut back, 1 base at V and 1 base at J, with 10 bases in the middle. DNA of the CDR3: TGTGCCAGCAGCTTAAATGCAGGGCCGAACACTGAAGCTTTCTTT. It specifies CASSLNAGPNTEAFF. Full variable domain (rest looked up from reference TRBV7-3 and TRBJ1-1): GAGVSQTPSNKVTEKGKYVELRCDPISGHTALYWYRQSLGQGPEFLIYFQGTGAADDSGLPNDRFFAVRPEGSVSTLKIQRTERGDSAVYLCASSLNAGPNTEAFFGQGTRLTVV.

The chain links TRBV27 to TRBJ1-5; no firm D call. This CDR3 comprises 14 residues. Germline CDR1 is MNHEY and CDR2 is SMNVEV (reference sequence). V was clipped by 6 bases and J by 3 bases, with 12 bases between them. The CDR3 sequence is CASSRAGDNQPQHF. CDR3 in DNA: TGTGCCAGCAGCCGCGCGGGAGACAATCAGCCCCAGCATTTT.

This chain joins TRBV5-6 and TRBJ1-6; TRBD1 matches 7 bases. This CDR3 comprises 14 residues. Germline lookup yields CDR1 SGHDT and CDR2 YYEEEE. V lost 2 bases, J lost 9 bases, and 5 bases stayed unmatched. CDR3 bases: TGTGCCAGCAGCTTACGACAGGGTGGTTCACCCCTCCACTTT. Protein: CASSLRQGGSPLHF.

The chain couples TRBV28 to TRBJ1-1; 9 bases agree with TRBD1. The CDR3 extends over 15 amino acids. Losses at the gene ends were 5 bases for V and 6 bases for J; bases not matched to a gene: 10. Germline assignment: CDR1 MDHEN and CDR2 SYDVKM. The CDR3 reads CASSAPGQGASEAFF. Here the CDR3 DNA reads TGTGCCAGCAGTGCTCCGGGACAGGGAGCGTCTGAAGCTTTCTTT.

The V call is TRBV9, the J call TRBJ2-7; 8 bases align to TRBD2. The germline V gene encodes CDR1 SGDLS and CDR2 YYNGEE. V was pared by 5 bases and J by 0 bases, with 4 bases of the junction left unmatched. The CDR3 consists of 14 residues. The CDR3 reads CASSKRGSSYEQYF. The CDR3 nucleotides are TGTGCCAGCAGTAAGCGGGGGAGCTCCTACGAGCAGTACTTC.

This clone was detected once. The chain is built from TRBV5-5 and TRBJ2-5; TRBD2 aligns across 9 bases. Germline V gene lookup returns CDR1 SGHKS and CDR2 YYEKEE (reference sequence). V lost 4 bases to trimming and J lost 3 bases; unmatched junction nucleotides: 4. The CDR3 contains 14 residues. Written as DNA, the CDR3 is TGTGCCAGCAGCCTATTAGCGGGGGAAGAGACCCAGTACTTC. It encodes CASSLLAGEETQYF.

This clone has just a few counts. This chain links TRBV5-1 with TRBJ2-1; 7 nucleotides line up with TRBD1. The CDR3 consists of 15 residues. Germline V gene lookup returns CDR1 SGHRS and CDR2 YFSETQ. The V segment lost 4 bases and the J segment 3 bases; nucleotides outside the gene matches: 7. The CDR3 nucleotides read TGCGCCAGCAGCCCGGAAGGGGGCGACTACAATGAGCAGTTCTTC. It yields the protein CASSPEGGDYNEQFF.

The rearrangement joins TRBV12-5 to TRBJ1-1; D is ambiguous. Germline assignment: CDR1 LGHNT and CDR2 FRNRAP. The length of the CDR3 is 11 residues. Trimming left V 6 bases short and J 9 bases short, with 11 bases between. CDR3 nucleotide sequence: TGTGCTAGTGGGGTGTATGAGCAAGCTTTCTTT. Translation: CASGVYEQAFF.

The table lists this clone with a count of one. V usage is TRBV27 and J usage is TRBJ1-3; D not resolved. This CDR3 has 13 residues. Germline CDR1 is MNHEY and CDR2 is SMNVEV (reference sequence). V shed 5 bases and J shed 6 bases, with 11 bases lying between them. CDR3 sequence: CASSGGGENTIYF. The CDR3 DNA reads TGTGCCAGCAGTGGCGGCGGCGAAAACACCATATATTTT.

The chain uses TRBV19 and TRBJ2-3, with TRBD2 matching over 9 bases. Germline assignment: CDR1 LNHDA and CDR2 SQIVND (reference sequence). Germline trimming cut 5 bases from V and 6 bases from J; bases unmatched to any gene: 15. There are 17 residues in the CDR3. The CDR3 reads CASSDPSGRMGRDTQYF. The CDR3 DNA reads TGTGCCAGTAGTGATCCAAGCGGGAGGATGGGTCGGGATACGCAGTATTTT.

Comment on this clone: Within the sample, other DNA sequences also encode this same CDR3. The chain uses TRBV7-9 and TRBJ2-3; D is unclear. The CDR3 has 13 amino acids. The V and J ends lost 1 base and 10 bases respectively, with 12 bases between them. Germline-derived CDR1 and CDR2 are SEHNR and FQNEAQ (reference sequence). CDR3 residues: CASSLVVPAAQYF. CDR3 coding DNA: TGTGCCAGCAGCTTAGTCGTTCCGGCGGCGCAGTATTTT.

Points on this clone: Compared with germline, one end of the junction differs, possibly owing to a read error. The same CDR3 is also encoded by other DNA sequences in this sample. The chain carries TRBV2 and TRBJ1-5; the D is unclear. CDR1 is SNHLY and CDR2 is FYNNEI in the germline V gene. The CDR3 runs to 16 residues. The CDR3 coding sequence is TGTGCCAGCAGTGAGAGTACCTGGTGGAGCAATCAGCCCCAGCACTTT. Translated, it gives CASSESTWWSNQPQHF.

This clone was observed a handful of times. V is TRBV5-6 and J is TRBJ2-3, with 7 bases aligning to TRBD1. This CDR3 contains 15 residues. V was pared by 4 bases and J by 1 base, with 6 bases of the junction left unmatched. Germline V CDR1 and CDR2: SGHDT, YYEEEE. CDR3: CASSLRQGGTDTQYF. Here the CDR3 DNA reads TGTGCCAGCAGCCTTAGACAGGGAGGCACAGATACGCAGTATTTT.

The genes are TRBV7-3 and TRBJ2-1; the match to TRBD2 covers 15 bases. The ends lost 0 bases at V and 2 bases at J; junction bases unmatched: 20. The V gene's germline CDR1 is SGHTA and CDR2 FQGTGA. The CDR3 is made up of 24 amino acids. CDR3 loop: CASSLTPPGLAGGSNRGAYNEQFF. DNA for the CDR3: TGTGCCAGCAGCTTAACTCCGCCGGGACTAGCGGGAGGATCTAATCGGGGGGCCTACAATGAGCAGTTCTTC.

This rearrangement joins TRBV11-3 to TRBJ2-2, with a weak D call TRBD2 (7 bases). The CDR3 length is 16 residues. Germline V lookup: CDR1 SGHNT, CDR2 YENEEA. Trimming removed 5 bases at V and 5 bases at J, with 18 bases between. For the CDR3, the DNA is TGTGCCAGCAGCGCATCGAGGGGGGGCGGTACCGGGGAGCTGTTTTTT. It is translated as CASSASRGGGTGELFF.

This rearrangement joins TRBV7-8 to TRBJ2-1, with a weak D call TRBD1 (6 bases). The CDR3 has 14 residues. Trimming cost V 6 bases and J 7 bases, with 16 bases left between them. Germline-derived CDR1 and CDR2 are SGHVS and FQNEAQ. The CDR3 region is CASRGIRTGNEQFF. CDR3 sequence (DNA): TGTGCCAGCAGGGGGATACGAACAGGGAATGAGCAGTTCTTC.

This clone occurred once. The chain carries TRBV7-2 and TRBJ2-2; 8 nucleotides match TRBD2. The CDR3 covers 16 residues. Germline assignment: CDR1 SGHTA and CDR2 FQGNSA. Trimming removed 1 base from V and 1 base from J; junction bases left unmatched: 2. CDR3 sequence (DNA): TGTGCCAGCAGCTTAGGAGCGGGGGTGAACACCGGGGAGCTGTTTTTT. It codes for CASSLGAGVNTGELFF.

By sample fraction, this clone is medium-sized. The rearrangement joins TRBV6-1 to TRBJ2-7; unclear D gene. The germline V and J ends were trimmed by 3 bases and 0 bases, with 6 bases remaining between them. The germline gives CDR1 MNHNS, CDR2 SASEGT. This CDR3 region has 13 residues. CDR3 loop: CASSDQNSYEQYF. In DNA form, the CDR3 reads TGTGCCAGCAGTGACCAGAACTCCTACGAGCAGTACTTC.

The chain has TRBV28 and TRBJ2-3; 7 nucleotides match TRBD1. V trimming: 0 bases; J trimming: 1 base; junction bases outside the gene matches: 10. The germline V gene has CDR1 MDHEN and CDR2 SYDVKM. The CDR3 is 18 residues long. In DNA form, the CDR3 reads TGTGCCAGCAGTTTATGGGGGGACAGTCTAAGGGGCACAGATACGCAGTATTTT. It yields the protein CASSLWGDSLRGTDTQYF.